One and the same sample provided the 16 T cell receptor beta chains below, sequenced in a study of shared clonotypes between healthy human individuals. Repertoires were generated with immunoSEQ multiplex PCR, while TCRdb's copy carries only in-frame clones and drops some. In the table there are about 580,000 clones, roughly 98% of which are singletons. Terminally differentiated effector memory CD45RA+ cells were excluded from the naive CD8 cells, which were CD45RO-negative and positively selected for CCR7. What was sequenced was naive CD8+ T cells sorted from blood. These TCRs come from a man aged 30 to 45 in good health.

The chain combines TRBV27 with TRBJ2-1; D unresolved. Trimming took off 3 bases at V and 6 bases at J, with 9 bases between the two ends. Germline CDR1 MNHEY, CDR2 SMNVEV (reference sequence). CDR3 length: 13 residues. In nucleotides, the CDR3 is TGTGCCAGCAGTTTCTCGGGCCCCAATGAGCAGTTCTTC. This sequence encodes CASSFSGPNEQFF.

This clone has just one count. Other DNA variants within this sample encode the same CDR3. This chain links TRBV5-4 with TRBJ2-2; D is undetermined. Germline CDR1 is SGHNT and CDR2 is YYREEE (reference sequence). This CDR3 is 14 amino acids long. Trimming took off 0 bases at V and 3 bases at J, with 6 bases between the two ends. CDR3 sequence: CASSLGQDTGELFF. The CDR3 region has the DNA TGTGCCAGCAGCTTGGGTCAGGACACCGGGGAGCTGTTTTTT. Full variable domain (remainder filled in from reference TRBV5-4 and TRBJ2-2): ETGVTQSPTHLIKTRGQQVTLRCSSQSGHNTVSWYQQALGQGPQFIFQYYREEENGRGNFPPRFSGLQFPNYSSELNVNALELDDSALYLCASSLGQDTGELFFGEGSRLTVL.

The chain combines TRBV28 with TRBJ1-4, with D unclear. V lost 1 base and J 5 bases, leaving 5 bases between the germline ends. Germline values: CDR1 MDHEN, CDR2 SYDVKM. The CDR3 has 13 residues. The CDR3 DNA is TGTGCCAGCAGTTTATTGGGAAATGAAAAACTGTTTTTT. This sequence encodes CASSLLGNEKLFF. Full variable domain (rest looked up from reference TRBV28 and TRBJ1-4): DVKVTQSSRYLVKRTGEKVFLECVQDMDHENMFWYRQDPGLGLRLIYFSYDVKMKEKGDIPEGYSVSREKKERFSLILESASTNQTSMYLCASSLLGNEKLFFGSGTQLSVL.

This chain uses TRBV7-3 with TRBJ2-2; D unresolved. The germline V gene encodes CDR1 SGHTA and CDR2 FQGTGA. The CDR3 spans 15 residues. Trimming left V 5 bases short and J 6 bases short, with 16 bases between. This chain's CDR3 is CASSPVIDSPGELFF. CDR3 nucleotides: TGTGCCAGCAGCCCCGTGATAGACTCTCCCGGGGAGCTGTTTTTT.

This chain uses TRBV2 with TRBJ2-3, with 7 bases aligning to TRBD1. The CDR3 is 14 residues long. The germline gives CDR1 SNHLY, CDR2 FYNNEI. DNA of the CDR3: TGTGCATCCGTTACAGGGGTTCGAACAGATACGCAGTATTTT. The encoded protein is CASVTGVRTDTQYF.

The chain employs TRBV4-1 and TRBJ2-1; the match to TRBD1 covers 8 bases. Germline loops: CDR1 MGHRA, CDR2 YSYEKL. This CDR3 spans 14 amino acids. V lost 3 bases, J lost 7 bases, and 5 bases stayed unmatched. Here the CDR3 DNA reads TGCGCCAGCAGCCAGGGGACAGGAGCTAATGAGCAGTTCTTC. Its translation is CASSQGTGANEQFF.

This chain joins TRBV27 and TRBJ1-1; D gene ambiguous. Germline V CDR1 and CDR2: MNHEY, SMNVEV (reference sequence). V was cut by 5 bases and J by 3 bases, with 10 bases left in between. The CDR3 totals 13 residues. The DNA of the CDR3 is TGTGCCAGCAGTGAGTTGGACCACACTGAAGCTTTCTTT. Translation: CASSELDHTEAFF.

V is TRBV6-6 and J is TRBJ2-2; 11 bases fit TRBD2. Germline V gene sequence: CDR1 MNHNY, CDR2 SVGAGI (reference sequence). V trimming: 7 bases; J trimming: 9 bases; junction bases outside the gene matches: 10. This CDR3 has 15 amino acids. The CDR3: CASIPSTSGSWELFF. CDR3 coding DNA: TGTGCCAGCATCCCGTCAACTAGCGGGAGTTGGGAGCTGTTTTTT.

This clone was detected only once. This chain connects TRBV30 to TRBJ1-1, with D possibly matching TRBD1 (5 bases). The CDR3 covers 14 residues. Germline loops: CDR1 GTSNPN, CDR2 SVGIG (reference sequence). V lost 3 bases, J lost 3 bases, and 14 bases lay in between. For the CDR3, the DNA is TGTGCCTGGAGCTACGAACCCAGGGACACTGAAGCTTTCTTT. It codes for CAWSYEPRDTEAFF. The variable domain in full, completed from reference TRBV30 and TRBJ1-1, reads SQTIHQWPATLVQPVGSPLSLECTVEGTSNPNLYWYRQAAGRGLQLLFYSVGIGQISSEVPQNLSASRPQDRQFILSSKKLLLSDSGFYLCAWSYEPRDTEAFFGQGTRLTVV.

This sequence joins TRBV7-9 and TRBJ1-5; TRBD1 might be the D (5 bases). V was trimmed by 3 bases and J by 6 bases, leaving 12 bases between them. This CDR3 region has 14 residues. CDR1 is SEHNR, CDR2 FQNEAQ, per germline (reference sequence). CDR3 loop: CASSLSDISQPQHF. The DNA for the CDR3 is TGTGCCAGCAGCTTGTCGGACATCAGTCAGCCCCAGCATTTT.

This clone was observed once. The rearrangement joins TRBV5-6 to TRBJ1-1; a weak D match, TRBD1 (5 bases). Trimming stripped 4 bases from V and 0 bases from J, with 13 bases between. The CDR3 totals 15 residues. The germline V gene has CDR1 SGHDT and CDR2 YYEEEE. CDR3 protein: CASSREGYVNTEAFF. CDR3 nucleotide sequence: TGTGCCAGCAGCCGGGAGGGGTACGTGAACACTGAAGCTTTCTTT.

The chain recombines TRBV28 with TRBJ2-7, with TRBD2 matching over 9 bases. With 3 bases clipped from V and 2 bases from J, the junction kept 8 bases outside the gene matches. The germline V gene has CDR1 MDHEN and CDR2 SYDVKM. There are 16 residues in the CDR3. The CDR3 sequence: CASSFYRGRVPYEQYF. As DNA, the CDR3 is TGTGCCAGCAGTTTTTATCGCGGGAGGGTCCCCTACGAGCAGTACTTC.

The chain is built from TRBV4-3 and TRBJ1-1; unclear D gene. This CDR3 contains 14 residues. Germline-derived CDR1 and CDR2 are LGHNA and YSLEER. Between the trimmed V and J ends, which lost 0 bases and 5 bases, there was a span of 10 bases. The CDR3 nucleotides read TGCGCCAGCAGCCAAGATCTTTGGAAAACTGAAGCTTTCTTT. Its translation: CASSQDLWKTEAFF.

V usage is TRBV5-4 and J usage is TRBJ2-7, with TRBD2 matching 7 bases. This CDR3 region has 15 residues. V dropped 1 base and J dropped 2; count of bases not matched to a gene: 6. Per the germline V gene, CDR1 is SGHNT and CDR2 is YYREEE (reference sequence). CDR3 amino acids: CASSLRASGTYEQYF. The CDR3 nucleotides are TGTGCCAGCAGCTTGCGGGCTAGCGGTACCTACGAGCAGTACTTC.

The chain joins TRBV27 to TRBJ2-2; TRBD1 might be the D (5 bases). This CDR3 has 16 residues. Trimming removed 8 bases at V and 5 bases at J, with 21 bases between. The germline CDR1 and CDR2 sequences are MNHEY and SMNVEV (reference sequence). The CDR3 spells CASAPFIDRGTGELFF. DNA for the CDR3: TGTGCCAGCGCCCCTTTCATAGACAGAGGAACCGGGGAGCTGTTTTTT.

J is TRBJ2-1 and V is TRBV28, with a possible D match to TRBD2 (5 bases). CDR3 length: 18 amino acids. Trimming left V 1 base short and J 0 bases short, with 16 bases between. Germline values: CDR1 MDHEN, CDR2 SYDVKM. CDR3 coding DNA: TGTGCCAGCAGTTTATCGCCAGCGGTTTTGAGCTCCTACAATGAGCAGTTCTTC. Amino acids: CASSLSPAVLSSYNEQFF.